A single sample gave rise to the 2 T cell receptor beta chains below, sequenced in a study of T cell responses to AZD1222 COVID-19 vaccine. The method was immunoSEQ multiplex PCR; TCRdb's version includes in-frame clones alone and lacks a portion of them. Of around 140,000 clones in the sample, about 92% were seen once. Sequenced here: peripheral blood, sampled 28 days after the second AZD1222 dose. Source of these receptors: an adult who received the AZD1222 COVID-19 vaccine.

This clone was detected only once. The gene calls are TRBV18 and TRBJ1-5; D remains unclear. Germline values: CDR1 KGHSH, CDR2 LQKENI. CDR3 length equals 14 residues. V was clipped by 2 bases and J by 4 bases, with 9 bases between them. CDR3 protein: CASSPADRNQPQHF. CDR3 sequence (DNA): TGTGCCAGCTCACCAGCCGACCGTAATCAGCCCCAGCATTTT.

The chain couples TRBV7-9 to TRBJ1-2, with unresolved D. Germline V lookup: CDR1 SEHNR, CDR2 FQNEAQ (reference sequence). Trimming took 5 bases from V and 7 from J, leaving 14 bases between them. CDR3 length: 13 residues. CDR3: CASSTGSVSGYTF. In nucleotides, the CDR3 is TGTGCCAGCAGCACCGGCTCAGTTAGTGGCTACACCTTC.